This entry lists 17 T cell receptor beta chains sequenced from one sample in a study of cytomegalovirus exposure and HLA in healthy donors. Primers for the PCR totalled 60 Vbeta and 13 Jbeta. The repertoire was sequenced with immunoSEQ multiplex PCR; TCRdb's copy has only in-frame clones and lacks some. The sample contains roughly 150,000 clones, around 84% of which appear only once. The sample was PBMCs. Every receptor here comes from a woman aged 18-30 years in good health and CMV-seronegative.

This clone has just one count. CDR3 DNA: TGTGCCAGCAGTCCTTTTACAGGGAGCTCCTACAATGAGCAGTTCTTC. Its protein product is CASSPFTGSSYNEQFF. The chain employs TRBV27 and TRBJ2-1; maybe TRBD1 (6 bases). With 5 bases removed from V and 0 bases from J, the gap between germline ends came to 14 bases. The CDR3 runs 16 residues. Germline V gene sequence: CDR1 MNHEY, CDR2 SMNVEV (reference sequence).

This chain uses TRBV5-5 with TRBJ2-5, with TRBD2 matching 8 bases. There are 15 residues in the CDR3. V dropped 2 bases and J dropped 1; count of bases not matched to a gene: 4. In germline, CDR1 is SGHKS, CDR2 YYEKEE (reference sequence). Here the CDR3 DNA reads TGTGCCAGCAGCTTAGGGACTAGTCGCCAAGAGACCCAGTACTTC. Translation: CASSLGTSRQETQYF.

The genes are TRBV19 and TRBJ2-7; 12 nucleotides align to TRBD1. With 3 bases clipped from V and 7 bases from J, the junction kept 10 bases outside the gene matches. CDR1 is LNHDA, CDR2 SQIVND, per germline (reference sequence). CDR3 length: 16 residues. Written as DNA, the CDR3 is TGTGCCAGTAGTATTCTACCGGGACAGGGGGCGGGGGAGCAGTACTTC. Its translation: CASSILPGQGAGEQYF.

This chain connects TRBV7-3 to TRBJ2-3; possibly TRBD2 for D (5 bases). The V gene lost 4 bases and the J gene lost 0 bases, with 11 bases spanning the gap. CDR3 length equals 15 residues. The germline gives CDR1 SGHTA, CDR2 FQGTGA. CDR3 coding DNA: TGTGCCAGCAGCTCCAGCGGATCCAGCACAGATACGCAGTATTTT. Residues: CASSSSGSSTDTQYF.

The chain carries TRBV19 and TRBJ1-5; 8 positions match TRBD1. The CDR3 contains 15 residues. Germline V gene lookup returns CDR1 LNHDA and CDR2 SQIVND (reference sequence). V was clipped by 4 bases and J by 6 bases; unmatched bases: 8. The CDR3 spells CASSTPGGGGQPQHF. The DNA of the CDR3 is TGTGCCAGTAGTACCCCAGGGGGCGGGGGTCAGCCCCAGCATTTT.

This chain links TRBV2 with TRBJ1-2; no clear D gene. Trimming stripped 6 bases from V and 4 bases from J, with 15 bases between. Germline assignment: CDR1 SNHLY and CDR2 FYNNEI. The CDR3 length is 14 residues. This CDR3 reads CASSAQLLFYGYTF. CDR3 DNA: TGTGCCAGCAGCGCCCAACTCCTATTCTATGGCTACACCTTC.

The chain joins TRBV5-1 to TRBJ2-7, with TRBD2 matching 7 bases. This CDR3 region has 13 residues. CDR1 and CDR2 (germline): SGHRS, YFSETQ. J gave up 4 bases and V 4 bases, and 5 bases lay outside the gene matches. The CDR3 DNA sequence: TGCGCCAGCAGCGTACTCGGGGGGTACGAGCAGTACTTC. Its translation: CASSVLGGYEQYF.

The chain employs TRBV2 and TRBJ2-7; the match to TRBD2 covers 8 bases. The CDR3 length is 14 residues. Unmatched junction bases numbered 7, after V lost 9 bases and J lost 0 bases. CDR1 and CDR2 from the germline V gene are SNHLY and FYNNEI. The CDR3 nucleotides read TGTGCCAGACAAGCGGGGGTGAGCTCCTACGAGCAGTACTTC. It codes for CARQAGVSSYEQYF.

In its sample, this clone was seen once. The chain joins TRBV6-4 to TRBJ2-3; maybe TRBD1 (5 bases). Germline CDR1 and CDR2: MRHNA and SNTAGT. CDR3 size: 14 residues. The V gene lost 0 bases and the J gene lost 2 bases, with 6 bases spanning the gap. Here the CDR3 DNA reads TGTGCCAGCAGTGACTCTGGACACACAGATACGCAGTATTTT. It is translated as CASSDSGHTDTQYF.

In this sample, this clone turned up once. In DNA form, the CDR3 reads TGTGCCAGCAGCTTGGCAGGGGCGGAGGAGACCCAGTACTTC. Translation gives CASSLAGAEETQYF. The chain carries TRBV5-4 and TRBJ2-5; tentatively, D is TRBD1 (6 bases). This CDR3 is built from 14 residues. Germline loops: CDR1 SGHNT, CDR2 YYREEE (reference sequence). V was pared by 0 bases and J by 5 bases, with 11 bases between. The variable domain in full, completed from reference TRBV5-4 and TRBJ2-5, reads ETGVTQSPTHLIKTRGQQVTLRCSSQSGHNTVSWYQQALGQGPQFIFQYYREEENGRGNFPPRFSGLQFPNYSSELNVNALELDDSALYLCASSLAGAEETQYFGPGTRLLVL.

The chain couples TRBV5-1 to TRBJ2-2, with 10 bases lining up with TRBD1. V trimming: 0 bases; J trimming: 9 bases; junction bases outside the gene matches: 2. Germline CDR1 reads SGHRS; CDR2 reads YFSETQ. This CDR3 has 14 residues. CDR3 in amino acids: CASSLGQGARELFF. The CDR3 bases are TGCGCCAGCAGCTTGGGACAGGGGGCGCGGGAGCTGTTTTTT.

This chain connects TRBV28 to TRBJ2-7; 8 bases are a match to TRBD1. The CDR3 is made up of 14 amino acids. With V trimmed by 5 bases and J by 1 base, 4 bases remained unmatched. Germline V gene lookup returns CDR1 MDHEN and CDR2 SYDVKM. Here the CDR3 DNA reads TGTGCCAGCAGTGGAGGGACAGGTTCCTACGAGCAGTACTTC. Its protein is CASSGGTGSYEQYF.

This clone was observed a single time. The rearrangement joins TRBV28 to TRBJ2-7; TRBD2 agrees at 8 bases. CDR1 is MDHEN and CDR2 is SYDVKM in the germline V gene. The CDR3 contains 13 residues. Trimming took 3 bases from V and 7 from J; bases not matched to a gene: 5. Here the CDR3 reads CASSFRLAQEQYF. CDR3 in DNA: TGTGCCAGCAGTTTCCGACTAGCGCAAGAGCAGTACTTC.

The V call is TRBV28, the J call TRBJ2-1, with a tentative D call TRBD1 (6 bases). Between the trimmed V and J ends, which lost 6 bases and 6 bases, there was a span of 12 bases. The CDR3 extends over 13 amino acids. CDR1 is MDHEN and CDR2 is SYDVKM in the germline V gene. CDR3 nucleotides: TGTGCCAGCAGCCTCAGGGGTCCCAATGAGCAGTTCTTC. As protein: CASSLRGPNEQFF.

CDR3 in amino acids: CASTGGANSPLHF. In nucleotides, the CDR3 is TGTGCCAGCACGGGGGGGGCTAATTCACCCCTCCACTTT. This rearrangement joins TRBV2 to TRBJ1-6; a weak D match, TRBD1 (6 bases). This CDR3 comprises 13 residues. V lost 7 bases to trimming and J lost 6 bases, with 10 bases between them. Germline V CDR1 and CDR2: SNHLY, FYNNEI.

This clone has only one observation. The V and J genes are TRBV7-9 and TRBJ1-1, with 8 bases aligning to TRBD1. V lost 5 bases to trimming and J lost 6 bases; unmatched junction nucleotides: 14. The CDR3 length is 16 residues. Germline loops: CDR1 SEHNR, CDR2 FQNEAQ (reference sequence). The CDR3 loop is CASSRDGTGPRAEAFF. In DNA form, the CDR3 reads TGTGCCAGCAGCCGGGACGGGACAGGACCGAGGGCTGAAGCTTTCTTT.

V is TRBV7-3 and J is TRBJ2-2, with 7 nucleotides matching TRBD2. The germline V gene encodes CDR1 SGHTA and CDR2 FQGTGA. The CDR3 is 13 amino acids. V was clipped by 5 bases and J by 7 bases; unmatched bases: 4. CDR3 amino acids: CASSPLAVGELFF. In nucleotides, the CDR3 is TGTGCCAGCAGCCCTCTAGCGGTCGGGGAGCTGTTTTTT.